Shown below are 32 T cell receptor beta chains from a single sample sequenced in a study of tumor-infiltrating lymphocytes in primary liver carcinoma. Using a constant-region primer together with ProtoScript II reverse transcriptase, TCR beta cDNA was made from about 500 ng of total RNA. Researchers made the TCR beta libraries by running three nested multiplex PCR rounds with slightly modified ARM-PCR. For around 9 cycles apiece, the opening two PCR rounds ran with TRBV1-TRBV30 forward primers and a C-beta reverse primer. TCRdb analysed the multiplex PCR reads with MiXCR anew, one entry per CDR3 protein. The profile covers some 180,000 distinct CDR3 sequences, with around 85% appearing a single time and 15% to 20% taken by the ten largest. DNA and RNA were both co-extracted from approximately 20-30 mg of bulk tissue that had not been sorted. The material sequenced was tumor tissue from primary liver carcinoma. The receptors were gathered from a man aged 40-49 years with primary liver carcinoma and hepatitis B virus infection.

The sample holds many counts of this clonotype. This chain uses TRBV28 with TRBJ2-1; D is unresolved. V was trimmed by 8 bases and J by 5 bases, leaving 10 bases between them. This CDR3 region has 12 residues. The germline V gene has CDR1 MDHEN and CDR2 SYDVKM. The CDR3, as DNA: TGTGCCAGCTCCCAGCTGAACAATGAGCAGTTCTTC. Protein: CASSQLNNEQFF.

A note on this clonotype: A much more abundant neighbour one base away suggests this may be a read error. The rearrangement links TRBV30 to TRBJ1-4, with a weak D call TRBD1 (5 bases). CDR1 and CDR2 (germline): GTSNPN, SVGIG (reference sequence). The CDR3 is 14 residues long. The chain's CDR3 is CAYSMRGINEILFF. In DNA form, the CDR3 reads TGTGCCTACTCCATGCGGGGGATTAATGAAATACTGTTTTTT.

The V call is TRBV6-6, the J call TRBJ2-7; D perhaps matches TRBD2 (5 bases). There are 14 residues in the CDR3. The germline V and J ends were trimmed by 11 bases and 6 bases, with 23 bases remaining between them. Germline V gives CDR1 MNHNY, CDR2 SVGAGI (reference sequence). The CDR3 loop is CAGSYSGWGIEQYF. The CDR3 bases are TGTGCCGGTAGTTACTCGGGGTGGGGAATCGAGCAGTACTTC.

For this clonotype: One end of the junction varies from germline; a read error may be responsible. This chain uses TRBV29-1 with TRBJ2-2; TRBD2 might be the D (6 bases). The CDR3 runs 15 residues. Germline V gene data show CDR1 as SQVTM and CDR2 as ANQGSEA. CDR3 loop: CSVEASAANTGELLF. For the CDR3, the DNA is TGCAGCGTTGAGGCTAGCGCGGCGAACACCGGGGAGCTATTATTT.

For this clonotype: The junction differs from germline at one of its ends, possibly a read error. The chain uses TRBV6-1 and TRBJ2-5, with D perhaps matching TRBD1 (5 bases). The length of the CDR3 is 13 residues. Germline V gene sequence: CDR1 MNHNS, CDR2 SASEGT. DNA for the CDR3: TGTACCAGCAATGTAAGGGGTGCAGAGACACAGTACTTC. Translated, it gives CTSNVRGAETQYF.

This clonotype showed up just once. Since a much larger clone is just one base distant, this may be a read error. The chain uses TRBV28 and TRBJ2-1, with D unclear. The germline V gene has CDR1 MDHEN and CDR2 SYDVKM. CDR3 size: 13 residues. Trimming took 5 bases from V and 10 from J, leaving 15 bases between them. CDR3 sequence: CASSPPWVWEQFF. The CDR3 nucleotides are TGTGCCAGCAGTCCCCCATGGGTATGGGAGCAGTTCTTC.

On this clonotype itself: Its ends do not fully match the called genes, so a read error is possible. The chain recombines TRBV6-2 or TRBV6-3 with TRBJ2-1, with D perhaps matching TRBD1 or TRBD2 (5 bases each). The CDR3 consists of 14 residues. The germline gives CDR1 MNHEY, CDR2 SVGEGT. DNA of the CDR3: TGTGCCAGCAATTACCGGGACCCCTACAATGAGCAGTTCTTC. The encoded protein is CASNYRDPYNEQFF.

As regards this clonotype: The CDR3 ends on some other residue instead of the conserved phenylalanine or tryptophan, so this is likely a read error. The J gene is TRBJ2-5, the V gene TRBV11-2, with D hard to call. This CDR3 region has 11 residues. In germline, CDR1 is SGHAT, CDR2 FQNNGV. DNA of the CDR3: TGTGCCAGCATCTTAAAAGAGACCCAGTACTTA. It specifies CASILKETQYL.

Regarding this clonotype: The CDR3 carries no conserved terminal phenylalanine or tryptophan, so it likely arises from a read error. This sequence joins TRBV12-3 or TRBV12-4 and TRBJ2-5; D assignment may be TRBD1 or TRBD2 (6 bases each). The CDR3 is 15 amino acids. With 10 bases removed from V and 8 bases from J, the gap between germline ends came to 26 bases. The CDR3 DNA sequence: TGTGCCACCGTAGAAGTGGTAGGGGGGCTTGATACCCAGTACTCC. Residues: CATVEVVGGLDTQYS.

Concerning this clonotype: The germline gene is not matched at one end of the junction; a read error may be the cause. The rearrangement uses TRBV11-3 and TRBJ1-5; D is unclear. The CDR3 runs to 14 residues. Germline lookup yields CDR1 SGHNT and CDR2 YENEEA. The CDR3 sequence: CGSSDSYSNQPQHF. CDR3 nucleotides: TGTGGCAGCAGTGATAGCTATAGCAATCAGCCCCAACATTTT.

About this clonotype itself: Sequence at one end of the junction differs from germline and may be a read error. CDR3: CASSKDSQGTDTQYF. CDR3 nucleotide sequence: TGTGCCAGCAGCAAAGACTCTCAGGGCACGGATACGCAGTATTTT. The chain has TRBV11-1 and TRBJ2-3; D possibly corresponds to TRBD1 (5 bases). Germline CDR1 reads SGHAT; CDR2 reads FQDESV (reference sequence). The CDR3 runs 15 residues.

As to this clonotype: The final CDR3 position lacks the conserved phenylalanine or tryptophan, pointing to a likely read error. The chain employs TRBV29-1 and TRBJ2-3, with TRBD1 matching over 10 bases. CDR3 length: 14 residues. The germline CDR1 and CDR2 sequences are SQVTM and ANQGSEA. Here the CDR3 reads CRVSGTGASDMQYL. The CDR3 coding sequence is TGCAGAGTTTCCGGGACAGGGGCGTCAGATATGCAGTATCTT.

Concerning this clonotype: One end of the junction is discordant with germline, which a read error may explain. The gene calls are TRBV6-5 and TRBJ1-1; D is ambiguous. CDR3 length: 13 amino acids. The V gene's germline CDR1 is MNHEY and CDR2 SVGAGI. CDR3 amino acids: CASRSLVSPEAFF. Written as DNA, the CDR3 is TGTGCCAGCAGGAGCCTCGTTTCCCCTGAAGCCTTCTTT.

Details on this clonotype: At one of its ends the junction is not consistent with the germline gene, which may arise from a read error. CDR3 sequence reads: CSVGGLSTYTQFF. In DNA form, the CDR3 reads TGCAGCGTTGGGGGGCTGAGCACATATACGCAGTTTTTT. The chain uses TRBV29-1 and TRBJ2-3; perhaps TRBD1 as D (6 bases). CDR3 length: 13 amino acids. Per the germline V gene, CDR1 is SQVTM and CDR2 is ANQGSEA.

The V gene is TRBV11-1, the J gene TRBJ2-1; D is uncertain. Trimming stripped 5 bases from V and 10 bases from J, with 18 bases between. The CDR3 consists of 14 residues. Germline-derived CDR1 and CDR2 are SGHAT and FQDESV (reference sequence). CDR3 nucleotides: TGTGCCAGCAGCGTAGACGTACATGGCGGCGAGCAGTTCTTC. Encoded protein: CASSVDVHGGEQFF.

This clonotype was counted many times. The chain recombines TRBV12-3 or TRBV12-4 with TRBJ1-6; 7 bases agree with TRBD1. Trimming cost V 5 bases and J 5 bases; bases outside gene matches: 6. The CDR3 covers 15 residues. As DNA, the CDR3 is TGTGCCAGCAGTCCGCCGGGACAGAATAATTCACCCCTCCACTTT. Protein product: CASSPPGQNNSPLHF.

A note on this clonotype: An end of the junction differs from the germline gene, which may be a read error. The chain couples TRBV28 to TRBJ2-7, with D hard to call. Germline-derived CDR1 and CDR2 are MDHEN and SYDVKM. The CDR3 sequence is 14 residues long. The CDR3 DNA reads as TGTGCCAGCTCCCATGTACTACGGACCTACGAGCAGTGCTTC. Translation: CASSHVLRTYEQCF.

The chain recombines TRBV29-1 with TRBJ2-1; 15 nucleotides line up with TRBD2. V dropped 1 base and J dropped 7; count of bases not matched to a gene: 5. Germline assignment: CDR1 SQVTM and CDR2 ANQGSEA. This CDR3 comprises 16 residues. DNA of the CDR3: TGCAGCGTTGAAGTGTCCGGGACTAGCGGGAGGAATGAGCAGTTCTTC. Protein: CSVEVSGTSGRNEQFF.

Comments on this clonotype: Its ends do not fully match the called genes, so a read error is possible. The rearrangement uses TRBV4-2 and TRBJ2-3; TRBD2 is a possible D gene (6 bases). CDR3 length equals 15 residues. Germline lookup yields CDR1 LGHNA and CDR2 YNFKEQ. The CDR3 nucleotides are TGTGCCAGCAGCGGTTTTGGGGGGAGCACAGATACGCAACATTTT. Its translation is CASSGFGGSTDTQHF.

Comment on this clonotype: The CDR3 end shows no conserved phenylalanine or tryptophan, and so a read error is likely. The gene calls are TRBV5-1 and TRBJ2-5, with a possible D match to TRBD2 (5 bases). Germline V lookup: CDR1 SGHRS, CDR2 YFSETQ. The CDR3 length is 14 residues. V was shortened by 0 bases and J by 8 bases, with 14 bases between the two germline ends. CDR3 in amino acids: CASSLGGGSNTQYL. The CDR3 DNA reads TGCGCCAGCAGCTTGGGAGGAGGCTCGAACACCCAGTACTTG.

The chain links TRBV11-2 to TRBJ2-1; 10 nucleotides align to TRBD2. Germline values: CDR1 SGHAT, CDR2 FQNNGV. J gave up 7 bases and V 9 bases, and 15 bases lay outside the gene matches. This CDR3 is 16 amino acids long. The CDR3, as DNA: TGTGCCAGGAGCCTAGAGCTCCTAGCGGGAGTGAATGAGCAGTTCTTC. This codes for CARSLELLAGVNEQFF.

The CDR3 reads CASSSQGRENIQFF. In nucleotides, the CDR3 is TGTGCCAGTAGTTCGCAGGGAAGGGAAAACATTCAGTTCTTC. V and J are TRBV4-2 and TRBJ2-4; possibly TRBD1 for D (5 bases). The J call is uncertain, as TRBJ2-1 better fits the DNA end. The length of the CDR3 is 14 residues. Germline CDR1 reads LGHNA; CDR2 reads YNFKEQ.

This chain's CDR3 is CASSRLAINEQFF. The CDR3 DNA follows: TGTGCCAGTAGCCGGCTAGCGATTAATGAGCAGTTCTTC. V usage is TRBV6-2 or TRBV6-3 and J usage is TRBJ2-1; D perhaps matches TRBD2 (6 bases). Trimming removed 9 bases at V and 7 bases at J, with 16 bases between. There are 13 residues in the CDR3. Germline assignment: CDR1 MNHEY and CDR2 SVGEGT.

As concerns this clonotype: Because it lacks the conserved phenylalanine or tryptophan at the end, this CDR3 is likely a read error. This sequence joins TRBV28 and TRBJ1-2; 9 bases agree with TRBD1. The CDR3 is 17 amino acids. The germline V gene encodes CDR1 MDHEN and CDR2 SYDVKM. The CDR3 DNA sequence: TGCGCCAGCAGTTTCGCCGGGACAGGGATTCTCTACTATGGCTACACCTAC. Amino acid sequence: CASSFAGTGILYYGYTY.

This clonotype has just one count. The J gene is TRBJ2-3, the V gene TRBV19; D is ambiguous. The CDR3 extends over 13 amino acids. The V end was cut by 7 bases, the J end by 0 bases, with 8 bases between. CDR1 and CDR2 (germline): LNHDA, SQIVND (reference sequence). The CDR3 spells CASNAVSTDTQYF. The CDR3 nucleotides are TGTGCCAGTAATGCGGTTAGCACAGATACGCAGTATTTT.

This clonotype occurred once. Germline and junction disagree at one end, which may indicate a read error. V gene TRBV5-5 combines with J gene TRBJ2-3; 10 bases line up with TRBD2. Per germline, CDR1 SGHKS and CDR2 YYEKEE (reference sequence). CDR3 length: 16 residues. The CDR3 coding sequence is TGTGTCAGCAGCCTCTTAGCAGCGGGAGGGGGGGTTACGCAGTATTTT. It codes for CVSSLLAAGGGVTQYF.

The gene calls are TRBV5-4 and TRBJ2-7; D remains ambiguous. This CDR3 comprises 14 residues. Germline values: CDR1 SGHNT, CDR2 YYREEE (reference sequence). Trimming took off 3 bases at V and 4 bases at J, with 14 bases between the two ends. CDR3 coding DNA: TGTGCCAGCAGCTCGCAAGAGAGGATTTACGAGCAGTACTTC. Translating gives CASSSQERIYEQYF.

This clonotype has just one count. At one end, the junction sequence differs from germline, possibly due to a read error. This chain links TRBV29-1 with TRBJ1-1, with D unresolved. The CDR3 loop spans 11 amino acids. CDR1 and CDR2 (germline): SQVTM, ANQGSEA. The CDR3 region is CSVRNNTEAFF. DNA of the CDR3: TGCAGCGTCCGCAATAACACTGAAGCTTTTTTT.

V gene TRBV10-3 combines with J gene TRBJ2-6; D may be TRBD2 (6 bases). The V gene lost 4 bases and the J gene lost 0 bases, with 16 bases spanning the gap. The germline V gene has CDR1 ENHRY and CDR2 SYGVKD. The CDR3 runs to 18 residues. The CDR3 DNA is TGTGCCATCAGTGGTCCGAGGGAGGCAGACTCTGGGGCCAACGTCCTGACTTTC. Its protein product is CAISGPREADSGANVLTF.

Notes on this clonotype: A read error may produce the germline difference seen at one junction end. The chain couples TRBV5-4 to TRBJ2-3; D is possibly TRBD1 or TRBD2 (5 bases each). Germline V gene lookup returns CDR1 SGHNT and CDR2 YYREEE (reference sequence). This CDR3 is 15 amino acids long. The CDR3 loop reads CASSLGGPNGDMQYF. The CDR3 coding sequence is TGTGCCAGCAGCTTGGGGGGCCCGAACGGGGATATGCAGTATTTT.

Regarding this clonotype: The final CDR3 position lacks the conserved phenylalanine or tryptophan, pointing to a likely read error. The chain links TRBV11-2 to TRBJ2-1; 8 bases match TRBD1. This CDR3 has 15 residues. Germline values: CDR1 SGHAT, CDR2 FQNNGV. The CDR3 is CASSSHQTGGNEQFL. The CDR3 DNA reads as TGCGCCAGCAGCTCCCATCAAACAGGGGGCAATGAGCAGTTCTTA.

This clonotype was seen ten or more times. The gene calls are TRBV6-2 or TRBV6-3 and TRBJ2-1, with D unresolved. This CDR3 spans 17 amino acids. V lost 5 bases, J lost 0 bases, and 17 bases lay in between. CDR1 and CDR2 from the germline V gene are MNHEY and SVGEGT. Written as DNA, the CDR3 is TGTGCCAGCAGTACGGGCCGTCGGATAAGCTCCTACAATGAGCAGTTCTTC. Translating it yields CASSTGRRISSYNEQFF.